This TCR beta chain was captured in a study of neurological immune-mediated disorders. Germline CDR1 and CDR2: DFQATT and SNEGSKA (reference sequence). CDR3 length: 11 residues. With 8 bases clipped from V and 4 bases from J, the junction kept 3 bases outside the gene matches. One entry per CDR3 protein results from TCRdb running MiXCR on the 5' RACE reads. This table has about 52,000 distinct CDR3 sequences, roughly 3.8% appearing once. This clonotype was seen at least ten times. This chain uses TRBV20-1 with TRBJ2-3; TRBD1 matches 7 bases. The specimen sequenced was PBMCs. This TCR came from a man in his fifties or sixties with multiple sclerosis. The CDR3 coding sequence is TGCAGTCCAGGGGGACCAGATACGCAGTATTTT. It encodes CSPGGPDTQYF.